The rows below give T cell receptor beta chains drawn from one sample of a study of T-cell memory formation after mild COVID-19. TCRdb re-analysed the 5' RACE reads in MiXCR, keeping a single row per CDR3 protein. Among approximately 580,000 distinct CDR3 sequences listed, roughly 20% were seen once. Sequenced sample: PBMCs or a T cell subset sorted from them (not recorded which). These receptors were collected from an adult woman who had mild COVID-19 (a few samples of this study predate the infection). Cell type and time point are not known. Each CDR3 is given with its conserved first and last residue. The D gene is left open where the match is weak. Not all rows give a size; the values are once, few, many and, for expanded clones, a class.

J: TRBJ2-5; length: 15; D: TRBD1; V: TRBV12-3/TRBV12-4; size: few; CDR3: CASSFRTGGRETQYF; DNA: TGTGCCAGCAGTTTTAGGACAGGGGGCCGGGAGACCCAGTACTTC
J: TRBJ2-3; length: 13; D: TRBD1; V: TRBV30; size: -; CDR3: CAWDRGTADTQYF; DNA: TGTGCCTGGGACAGGGGGACGGCAGATACGCAGTATTTT
J: TRBJ2-3; length: 15; D: TRBD2; V: TRBV27; size: -; CDR3: CASSPFASGGDTQYF; DNA: TGTGCCAGCAGCCCCTTTGCTAGCGGGGGAGATACGCAGTATTTT
J: TRBJ2-1; length: 16; D: TRBD1; V: TRBV4-3; size: many; CDR3: CASSQAGTGGRNEQFF; DNA: TGCGCCAGCAGCCAAGCTGGGACAGGGGGCAGAAATGAGCAGTTCTTC
J: TRBJ2-5; length: 17; D: TRBD2; V: TRBV7-2; size: -; CDR3: CASSPLGLAGFQETQYF; DNA: TGTGCCAGCAGCCCGCTGGGACTAGCGGGTTTCCAAGAGACCCAGTACTTC
J: TRBJ1-2; length: 13; D: -; V: TRBV7-9; size: -; CDR3: CASSLPVGEGYTF; DNA: TGTGCCAGCAGCTTACCAGTGGGAGAGGGCTACACCTTC
J: TRBJ1-5; length: 14; D: -; V: TRBV12-3/TRBV12-4; size: -; CDR3: CASSSQIPYQPQHF; DNA: TGTGCCAGCAGTTCCCAGATCCCTTATCAGCCCCAGCATTTT
J: TRBJ2-3; length: 18; D: -; V: TRBV9; size: -; CDR3: CASSADPTGGVLADTQYF; DNA: TGTGCCAGCAGCGCGGATCCAACAGGGGGGGTGTTGGCAGATACGCAGTATTTT
J: TRBJ2-1; length: 13; D: -; V: TRBV7-9; size: few; CDR3: CASSLALAPEQFF; DNA: TGTGCCAGCAGCTTAGCGCTAGCCCCTGAGCAGTTCTTC
J: TRBJ1-4; length: 14; D: -; V: TRBV5-1; size: -; CDR3: CASNEGATNEKLFF; DNA: TGCGCCAGCAACGAGGGAGCAACTAATGAAAAACTGTTTTTT
J: TRBJ1-2; length: 14; D: -; V: TRBV7-9; size: few; CDR3: CASSLEQGFGGYTF; DNA: TGTGCCAGCAGCTTAGAACAGGGTTTCGGGGGCTACACCTTC
J: TRBJ2-7; length: 15; D: TRBD2; V: TRBV28; size: -; CDR3: CASRAPGLAFYEQYF; DNA: TGTGCCAGCAGGGCTCCGGGACTAGCATTCTACGAGCAGTACTTC
J: TRBJ1-1; length: 13; D: -; V: TRBV7-8; size: few; CDR3: CASSLVEGTEAFF; DNA: TGTGCCAGCAGCTTAGTGGAGGGCACTGAAGCTTTCTTT
J: TRBJ2-7; length: 15; D: TRBD1; V: TRBV5-1; size: -; CDR3: CASSIGQGNGHEQYF; DNA: TGCGCCAGCAGCATTGGACAGGGGAACGGACACGAGCAGTACTTC
J: TRBJ2-2; length: 15; D: TRBD2; V: TRBV7-3; size: -; CDR3: CASSFIREGAGELFF; DNA: TGTGCCAGCAGCTTCATTCGGGAGGGCGCCGGGGAGCTGTTTTTT
J: TRBJ2-3; length: 16; D: -; V: TRBV11-2; size: -; CDR3: CASSLAGATSTDTQYF; DNA: TGTGCCAGCAGCTTAGCAGGGGCGACTAGCACAGATACGCAGTATTTT
J: TRBJ1-1; length: 14; D: -; V: TRBV18; size: -; CDR3: CASSRDNGDTEAFF; DNA: TGTGCCAGCTCACGGGACAACGGGGACACTGAAGCTTTCTTT
J: TRBJ2-6; length: 17; D: -; V: TRBV12-3/TRBV12-4; size: -; CDR3: CASSPFGGNSGANVLTF; DNA: TGTGCCAGCAGTCCGTTTGGGGGGAACTCTGGGGCCAACGTCCTGACTTTC
J: TRBJ1-1; length: 14; D: -; V: TRBV9; size: -; CDR3: CASSVTGLDLEAFF; DNA: TGTGCCAGCAGCGTCACCGGCCTAGACTTGGAAGCTTTCTTT
J: TRBJ2-1; length: 16; D: TRBD1; V: TRBV4-2; size: -; CDR3: CASSQDWDRVWNEQFF; DNA: TGTGCCAGCAGCCAAGATTGGGACAGGGTGTGGAATGAGCAGTTCTTC
J: TRBJ1-1; length: 12; D: TRBD1; V: TRBV7-9; size: few; CDR3: CAAEDRAPEAFF; DNA: TGTGCCGCTGAAGACAGGGCCCCTGAAGCTTTCTTT
J: TRBJ2-7; length: 14; D: -; V: TRBV9; size: -; CDR3: CASSGRELGYEQYF; DNA: TGTGCCAGCAGCGGGAGAGAGCTCGGCTACGAGCAGTACTTC
J: TRBJ2-7; length: 13; D: -; V: TRBV12-3/TRBV12-4; size: few; CDR3: CASRGTTAYEQYF; DNA: TGTGCCAGCAGGGGGACAACAGCCTACGAGCAGTACTTC
J: TRBJ2-7; length: 18; D: -; V: TRBV5-6; size: few; CDR3: CASSSGGTDPLLTYEQYF; DNA: TGTGCCAGCAGCTCCGGGGGGACAGATCCACTGCTCACCTACGAGCAGTACTTC
J: TRBJ2-7; length: 16; D: TRBD2; V: TRBV3-1; size: few; CDR3: CASSQREGQLRYEQYF; DNA: TGTGCCAGCAGCCAACGGGAGGGCCAGCTACGGTACGAGCAGTACTTC
J: TRBJ2-4; length: 18; D: TRBD2; V: TRBV4-1; size: few; CDR3: CASSRGLAGGRERNIQYF; DNA: TGCGCCAGCAGCCGAGGGCTAGCGGGGGGCCGGGAAAGGAACATTCAGTACTTC
J: TRBJ2-1; length: 14; D: -; V: TRBV7-6; size: few; CDR3: CASSPSYEYNEQFF; DNA: TGTGCCAGCAGCCCCTCCTACGAGTACAATGAGCAGTTCTTC
J: TRBJ2-2; length: 17; D: TRBD2; V: TRBV6-5; size: -; CDR3: CASSYSGLAGGTGELFF; DNA: TGTGCCAGCAGTTACTCAGGACTAGCGGGGGGCACCGGGGAGCTGTTTTTT
J: TRBJ2-2; length: 16; D: -; V: TRBV6-4; size: -; CDR3: CASSAHPEGNTGELFF; DNA: TGTGCCAGCAGTGCCCACCCTGAGGGCAACACCGGGGAGCTGTTTTTT
J: TRBJ1-3; length: 15; D: -; V: TRBV10-3; size: -; CDR3: CAISPGHFSGNTIYF; DNA: TGTGCCATCAGCCCGGGACATTTCTCTGGAAACACCATATATTTT
J: TRBJ2-7; length: 16; D: TRBD1; V: TRBV7-9; size: few; CDR3: CASSGLRDRFSYEQYF; DNA: TGTGCCAGCAGCGGCCTCCGGGACAGGTTCTCCTACGAGCAGTACTTC
J: TRBJ2-1; length: 13; D: TRBD2; V: TRBV6-6; size: few; CDR3: CASSSGANNEQFF; DNA: TGTGCCAGCAGTAGCGGGGCTAACAATGAGCAGTTCTTC
J: TRBJ1-3; length: 16; D: TRBD1; V: TRBV11-1; size: -; CDR3: CASSSATGVIGNTIYF; DNA: TGTGCCAGCAGCTCCGCGACAGGGGTAATTGGAAACACCATATATTTT
J: TRBJ2-7; length: 14; D: -; V: TRBV20-1; size: -; CDR3: CSARDPTGPYEQYF; DNA: TGCAGTGCTAGAGACCCGACAGGACCCTACGAGCAGTACTTC
J: TRBJ2-4; length: 17; D: -; V: TRBV12-3/TRBV12-4; size: -; CDR3: CASSSGGLMLAKNIQYF; DNA: TGTGCCAGCAGTTCGGGCGGCCTCATGTTAGCCAAAAACATTCAGTACTTC
J: TRBJ2-7; length: 15; D: -; V: TRBV4-2; size: -; CDR3: CASSQDTRAYREQYF; DNA: TGTGCCAGCAGCCAAGATACTCGGGCTTATAGGGAGCAGTACTTC
J: TRBJ1-2; length: 16; D: -; V: TRBV7-2; size: few; CDR3: CASSLALQGQGYGYTF; DNA: TGTGCCAGCAGCTTAGCGCTACAGGGTCAGGGCTATGGCTACACCTTC
J: TRBJ2-7; length: 16; D: -; V: TRBV12-3/TRBV12-4; size: few; CDR3: CASSLRGSTRSYEQYF; DNA: TGTGCCAGCAGTTTAAGGGGCTCGACAAGGTCCTACGAGCAGTACTTC
J: TRBJ2-4; length: 17; D: -; V: TRBV18; size: many; CDR3: CASSPLGPQAAKNIQYF; DNA: TGTGCCAGCTCACCACTGGGACCTCAAGCAGCCAAAAACATTCAGTACTTC
J: TRBJ2-2; length: 17; D: TRBD2; V: TRBV12-3/TRBV12-4; size: few; CDR3: CASSGPGLAGPGGELFF; DNA: TGTGCCAGCAGTGGCCCGGGACTAGCGGGACCGGGCGGGGAGCTGTTTTTT
J: TRBJ2-3; length: 15; D: -; V: TRBV20-1; size: -; CDR3: CSARTLAAVTDTQYF; DNA: TGCAGTGCTAGGACCTTGGCAGCCGTCACAGATACGCAGTATTTT
J: TRBJ2-2; length: 19; D: -; V: TRBV7-6; size: -; CDR3: CASSETSGTGLANTGELFF; DNA: TGTGCCAGCAGCGAGACCTCCGGGACGGGACTCGCGAACACCGGGGAGCTGTTTTTT
J: TRBJ1-6; length: 16; D: -; V: TRBV7-9; size: few; CDR3: CASSSGDRGYNSPLHF; DNA: TGTGCCAGCAGCTCCGGCGATCGCGGATATAATTCACCCCTCCACTTT
J: TRBJ2-3; length: 15; D: -; V: TRBV29-1; size: many; CDR3: CSVGVGTTSTDTQYF; DNA: TGCAGCGTTGGGGTCGGGACAACTAGCACAGATACGCAGTATTTT
J: TRBJ2-2; length: 13; D: -; V: TRBV7-6; size: -; CDR3: CATRLGGTGELFF; DNA: TGTGCCACCCGCCTAGGGGGCACCGGGGAGCTGTTTTTT
J: TRBJ2-1; length: 16; D: TRBD1; V: TRBV12-3/TRBV12-4; size: many; CDR3: CASRPHPGQGTNEQFF; DNA: TGTGCCAGCAGACCGCACCCGGGACAGGGTACGAATGAGCAGTTCTTC